Here is one T cell receptor beta chain with its context. Ten or more counts support this clonotype. Its antigen specificity is not known. No much larger clone exists at a distance of one base, and base qualities are not known. The cysteine opens and the phenylalanine closes a CDR3 of 13 amino acids. The kept DNA is CDR3 alone, 39 bases in frame from the first base. The germline V gene encodes CDR1 MNHNS and CDR2 SASEGT. The junction shows trimming of 7 bases on V and 6 bases on J, plus 12 bases between the germline ends. These data belong to a study of Graves' ophthalmopathy and Graves' hyperthyroidism (dated by TCRdb to the late 2010s). General notes on the study: Peripheral blood was collected at initial diagnosis, prior to any treatment. TCR beta repertoire signatures were used to distinguish Graves' ophthalmopathy from Graves' hyperthyroidism and to predict progression to ophthalmopathy. In total, over 130 blood samples were TCR-sequenced: fewer than 50 ophthalmopathy, around 75 hyperthyroidism and approximately 17 hyperthyroidism-to-ophthalmopathy patients. To explore V-J signatures that distinguish ophthalmopathy from hyperthyroidism, a discovery set of under 110 patients was enrolled, made up of 40 to 45 with ophthalmopathy and around 57 with stable hyperthyroidism. The independent validation cohort included approximately 19 hyperthyroidism patients plus 17 patients who later progressed from hyperthyroidism to ophthalmopathy. In five or six hyperthyroidism patients, T-cell repertoires of thyroid tissue and blood were compared. Following sampling, methimazole starting at 30 mg daily was administered to hyperthyroidism patients, and high-dose intravenous methylprednisolone was administered to ophthalmopathy patients. The approximately 98 discovery patients were randomly divided into training and test sets at a 7:3 ratio.

TCR beta CDR3 regions were amplified from RNA transcripts for repertoire sequencing. The first round of RT-PCR was done with HTBI primers and the Qiagen OneStep RT-PCR kit, and was followed by a second round of multiplex PCR, then size selection and purification. Libraries were sequenced on an Illumina HiSeq2000 using paired-end 100 bp reads. The source study handled its data this way. Reads were processed with SOAPnuke, discarding reads with adapters, uncalled bases, mean Phred below 15, or no exact constant-primer or identifier match. High-quality paired reads were merged with COPE v1.2.5. Unique nucleotide sequences were defined as clonotypes and aligned to IMGT TRB V, D and J references using MiTCR v1.1. Analysis was restricted to V-J combinations with a frequency above 0.0001, which covered roughly 99% of repertoires. For each V-J combination, a TCR clonal expansion and chaos score was defined as the ratio of F50 clonal expansion to chaos observed in the TCRdist matrix. Welch's t-statistics and random forest were used to reduce the features to about twelve V-J combinations, which were then used as input to a naive Bayes classifier. The similarity between thyroid and blood repertoires was quantified using the Morisita-Horn index. The raw public data were reprocessed by TCRdb itself: fastp quality trimming at Q25, MiXCR clonotype calling, in-frame beta chains only. When rows share a CDR3 protein, they turn into one entry using the most common DNA and genes. Clone size and V and J calls follow TCRdb, not the original study. The sample includes about 480,000 distinct CDR3 sequences, with approximately 14% observed a single time. About 9.4% of the sample comes from the top ten.

On the study overall, not on this receptor specifically: In validation, the model predicted ophthalmopathy progression with more than 55% sensitivity and around 72% specificity; some 13 predicted patients were CT-confirmed with GO in a median of around 6 months. Ophthalmopathy was separated from stable hyperthyroidism by the 13-signature model with roughly 88% sensitivity and less than 82% specificity in cross-validation and with 80%/75% in the test set. No statistical method was used to predetermine the sample size, and group allocation was not hidden from the investigators. Most of the expanded thyroid clonotypes with a frequency above 0.001 were also detected in blood, and it was suggested that the thyroid immune response may be reflected by blood repertoires.

Ophthalmopathy patients had moderately to severely active disease, Clinical Activity Score of at least 3, NOSPECS grade of at least 4, and disease duration under 3 months. Anyone with other autoimmune diseases, uncontrolled infections, pregnancy or lactation was excluded from the study. Clinical symptoms, serum thyroxine, TRAb, thyroid ultrasound and orbital computed tomography formed the basis of the diagnosis. Ficoll-Paque density gradient centrifugation was used to isolate PBMCs from around 10 ml of fresh peripheral blood. Total RNA was extracted using Trizol reagent, and RNA quality was checked on an Agilent 2100 Bioanalyzer.

Sequencing input: blood. The chain is encoded by TRBV6-1 joined to TRBJ2-2; a tentative D match to TRBD2 spans 7 bases. The clonotype originates from a woman in her twenties or thirties with Graves' ophthalmopathy. Donor details come from another sample of the same person, matched by shared clones. Here the CDR3 is given as CASMREGAGELFF. In nucleotide form, the sequence is TGTGCCAGCATGAGGGAGGGGGCCGGGGAGCTGTTTTTT.